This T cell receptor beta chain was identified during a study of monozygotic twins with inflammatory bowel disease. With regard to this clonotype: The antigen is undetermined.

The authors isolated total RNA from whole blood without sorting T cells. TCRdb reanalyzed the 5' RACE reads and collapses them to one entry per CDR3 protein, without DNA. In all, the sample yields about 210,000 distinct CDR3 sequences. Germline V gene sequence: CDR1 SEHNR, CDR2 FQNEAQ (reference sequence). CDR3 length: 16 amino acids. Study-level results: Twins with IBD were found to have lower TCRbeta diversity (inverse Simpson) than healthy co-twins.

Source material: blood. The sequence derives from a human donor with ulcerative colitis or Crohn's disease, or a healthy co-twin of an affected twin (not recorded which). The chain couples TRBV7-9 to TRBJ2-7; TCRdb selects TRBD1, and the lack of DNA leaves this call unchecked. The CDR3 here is CASSLSLGQVLYEQYF.